The 4 T cell receptor beta chains listed next were all sequenced from one sample in a study of cytomegalovirus exposure and HLA in healthy donors. Primers included in the PCR were 60 Vbeta and 13 Jbeta primers. Only in-frame clones appear in the TCRdb table, and some are missing; sequencing was by immunoSEQ multiplex PCR. This table holds roughly 170,000 clones, more than 80% found once. What was sequenced was PBMCs. All receptors come from a man younger than 30 in good health and CMV-seronegative.

The rearrangement links TRBV7-9 to TRBJ1-4; D is unresolved. The V gene's germline CDR1 is SEHNR and CDR2 FQNEAQ (reference sequence). This CDR3 comprises 16 residues. V lost 1 base, J lost 8 bases, and 17 bases lay in between. The CDR3 DNA is TGTGCCAGCAGCTTAGGATCGCGGCCTGTTTTCGAAAAACTGTTTTTT. It encodes CASSLGSRPVFEKLFF.

The V and J genes are TRBV28 and TRBJ2-7; weak D call: TRBD2 (5 bases). The V and J ends lost 2 bases and 3 bases respectively, with 5 bases between them. This CDR3 has 12 residues. Germline V CDR1 and CDR2: MDHEN, SYDVKM. The CDR3 DNA is TGTGCCAGCAGTTTACGGGACTACGAGCAGTACTTC. It translates to CASSLRDYEQYF.

The chain has TRBV30 and TRBJ2-1, with 7 bases lining up with TRBD2. CDR3 length: 11 residues. Losses at the gene ends were 6 bases for V and 9 bases for J; bases not matched to a gene: 5. Germline lookup yields CDR1 GTSNPN and CDR2 SVGIG (reference sequence). In DNA form, the CDR3 reads TGTGCCTGCCATCGGGGGGTTGAGCAGTTCTTC. This gives the protein CACHRGVEQFF.

This rearrangement joins TRBV10-3 to TRBJ2-1; possible D gene TRBD1, 5 bases. Germline V gene sequence: CDR1 ENHRY, CDR2 SYGVKD. Trimming removed 3 bases from V and 8 bases from J, with 14 bases in between. The length of the CDR3 is 14 residues. In DNA, the CDR3 is TGTGCCATCAGTGAAAGGGGTTGGTACGATGAGCAGTTCTTC. Translation: CAISERGWYDEQFF.